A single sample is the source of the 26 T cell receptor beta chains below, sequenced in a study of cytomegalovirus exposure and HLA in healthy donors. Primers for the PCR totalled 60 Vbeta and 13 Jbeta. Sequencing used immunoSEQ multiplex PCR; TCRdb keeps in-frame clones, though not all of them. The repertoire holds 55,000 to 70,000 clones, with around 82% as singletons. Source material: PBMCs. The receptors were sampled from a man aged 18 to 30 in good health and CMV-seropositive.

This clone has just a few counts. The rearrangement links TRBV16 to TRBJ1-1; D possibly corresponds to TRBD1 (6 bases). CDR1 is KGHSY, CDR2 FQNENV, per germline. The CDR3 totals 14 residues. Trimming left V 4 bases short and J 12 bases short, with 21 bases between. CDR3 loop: CASSLWSGSGESFF. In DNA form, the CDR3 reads TGTGCCAGCAGCCTCTGGTCGGGTTCAGGGGAGTCTTTCTTT.

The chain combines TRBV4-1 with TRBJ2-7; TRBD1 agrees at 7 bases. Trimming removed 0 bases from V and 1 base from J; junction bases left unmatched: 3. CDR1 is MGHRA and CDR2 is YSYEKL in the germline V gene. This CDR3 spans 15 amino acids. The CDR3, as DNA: TGCGCCAGCAGCCAAGACCCAGGGGGTTCCTACGAGCAGTACTTC. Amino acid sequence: CASSQDPGGSYEQYF.

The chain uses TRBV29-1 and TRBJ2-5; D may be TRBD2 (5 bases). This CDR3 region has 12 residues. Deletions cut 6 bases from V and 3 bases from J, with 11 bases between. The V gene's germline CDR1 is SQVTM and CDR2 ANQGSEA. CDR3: CSVAHGEETQYF. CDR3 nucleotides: TGCAGCGTCGCCCACGGGGAAGAGACCCAGTACTTC.

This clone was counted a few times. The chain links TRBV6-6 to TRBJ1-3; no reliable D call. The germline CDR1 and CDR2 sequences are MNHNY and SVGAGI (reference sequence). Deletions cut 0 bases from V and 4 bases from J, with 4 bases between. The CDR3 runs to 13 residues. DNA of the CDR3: TGTGCCAGCAGTTACTCTCAGGGAAACACCATATATTTT. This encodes CASSYSQGNTIYF.

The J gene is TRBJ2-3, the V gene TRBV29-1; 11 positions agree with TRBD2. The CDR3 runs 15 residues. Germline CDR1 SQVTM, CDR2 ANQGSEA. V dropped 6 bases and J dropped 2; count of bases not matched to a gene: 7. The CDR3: CSVRGTSGFTDTQYF. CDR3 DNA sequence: TGCAGCGTGCGAGGGACTAGCGGTTTCACAGATACGCAGTATTTT.

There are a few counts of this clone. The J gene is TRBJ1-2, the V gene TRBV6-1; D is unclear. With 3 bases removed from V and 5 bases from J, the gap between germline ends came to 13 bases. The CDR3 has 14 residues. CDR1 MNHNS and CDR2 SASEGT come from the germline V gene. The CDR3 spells CASSEPGIDYGYTF. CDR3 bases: TGTGCCAGCAGTGAGCCAGGAATCGATTATGGCTACACCTTC.

CDR3 in DNA: TGTGCCAGCAGTGAAGTCTCCGGGCCCCAGCATTTT. The encoded protein is CASSEVSGPQHF. The rearrangement uses TRBV25-1 and TRBJ1-5, with D unresolved. The length of the CDR3 is 12 residues. V was trimmed by 2 bases and J by 9 bases, leaving 8 bases between them. Germline V lookup: CDR1 MGHDK, CDR2 SYGVNS.

The CDR3 sequence is CASSDPSGKGYQPQHF. The CDR3 DNA is TGTGCCAGCAGTGACCCCTCAGGGAAGGGGTATCAGCCCCAGCATTTT. The J gene is TRBJ1-5, the V gene TRBV2; D is possibly TRBD1 (5 bases). Germline loops: CDR1 SNHLY, CDR2 FYNNEI. V lost 3 bases to trimming and J lost 5 bases, with 17 bases between them. CDR3 length: 16 residues.

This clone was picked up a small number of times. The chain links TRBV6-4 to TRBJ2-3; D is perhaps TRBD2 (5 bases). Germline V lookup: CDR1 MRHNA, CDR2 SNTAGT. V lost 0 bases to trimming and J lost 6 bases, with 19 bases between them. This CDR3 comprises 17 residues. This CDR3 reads CASSDSKGSLRADTQYF. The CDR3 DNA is TGTGCCAGCAGTGACTCGAAGGGTTCCTTGAGGGCTGATACGCAGTATTTT.

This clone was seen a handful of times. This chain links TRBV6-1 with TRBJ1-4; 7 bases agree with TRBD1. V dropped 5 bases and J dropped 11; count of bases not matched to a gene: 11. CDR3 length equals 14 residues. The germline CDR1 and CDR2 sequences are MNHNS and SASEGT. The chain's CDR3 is CASSYTGEEGKLFF. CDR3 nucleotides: TGTGCCAGCAGTTATACAGGGGAGGAAGGGAAACTGTTTTTT.

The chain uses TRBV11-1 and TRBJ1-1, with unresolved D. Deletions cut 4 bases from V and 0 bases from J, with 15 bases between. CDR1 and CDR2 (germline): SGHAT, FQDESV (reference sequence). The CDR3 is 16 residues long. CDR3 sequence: CASSSLGSGMNTEAFF. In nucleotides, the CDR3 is TGTGCCAGCAGCTCCCTCGGGAGTGGGATGAACACTGAAGCTTTCTTT.

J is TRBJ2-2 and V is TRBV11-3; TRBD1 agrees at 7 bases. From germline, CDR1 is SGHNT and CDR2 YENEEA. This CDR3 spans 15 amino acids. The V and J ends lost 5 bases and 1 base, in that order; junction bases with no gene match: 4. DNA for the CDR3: TGTGCCAGCAGCCCCGGGACAGTGAACACCGGGGAGCTGTTTTTT. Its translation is CASSPGTVNTGELFF.

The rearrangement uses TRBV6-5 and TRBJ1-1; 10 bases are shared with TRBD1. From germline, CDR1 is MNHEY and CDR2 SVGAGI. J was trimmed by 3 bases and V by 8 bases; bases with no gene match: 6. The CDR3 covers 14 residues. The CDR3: CASFEDRGDTEAFF. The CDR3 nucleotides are TGTGCCAGCTTCGAGGACAGGGGGGACACTGAAGCTTTCTTT.

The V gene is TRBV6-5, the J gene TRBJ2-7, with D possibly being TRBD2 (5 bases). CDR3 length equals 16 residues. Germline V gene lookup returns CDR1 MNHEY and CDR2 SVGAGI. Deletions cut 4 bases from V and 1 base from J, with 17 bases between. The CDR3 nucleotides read TGTGCCAGCAGTTCCCCTGGCGGGTCCAATTCCTACGAGCAGTACTTC. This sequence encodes CASSSPGGSNSYEQYF.

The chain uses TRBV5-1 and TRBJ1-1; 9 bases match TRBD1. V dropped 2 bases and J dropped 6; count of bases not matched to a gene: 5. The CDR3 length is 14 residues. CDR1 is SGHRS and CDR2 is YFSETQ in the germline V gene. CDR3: CASSFAGTGPEAFF. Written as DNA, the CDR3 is TGCGCCAGCAGCTTCGCCGGGACAGGGCCTGAAGCTTTCTTT.

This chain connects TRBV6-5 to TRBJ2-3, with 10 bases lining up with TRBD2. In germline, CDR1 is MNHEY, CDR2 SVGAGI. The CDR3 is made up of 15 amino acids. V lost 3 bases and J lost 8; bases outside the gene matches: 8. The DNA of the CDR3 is TGTGCCAGCAGTTATAGCGGGAGGCTCATGGGTACGCAGTATTTT. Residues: CASSYSGRLMGTQYF.

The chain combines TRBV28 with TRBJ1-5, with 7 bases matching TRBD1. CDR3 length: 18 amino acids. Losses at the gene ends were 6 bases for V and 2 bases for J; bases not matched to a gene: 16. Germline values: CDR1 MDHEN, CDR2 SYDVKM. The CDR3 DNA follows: TGTGCCAGCAGACTGACAGGGCTCGGGGCAGGGGGCAATCAGCCCCAGCATTTT. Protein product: CASRLTGLGAGGNQPQHF.

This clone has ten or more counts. The CDR3 protein is CASSYGLSYEQYF. The CDR3 DNA is TGTGCCAGCAGTTATGGGCTGTCCTACGAGCAGTACTTC. V and J are TRBV27 and TRBJ2-7; D not certain. Trimming took 4 bases from V and 1 from J, leaving 8 bases between them. CDR3 size: 13 residues. The germline gives CDR1 MNHEY, CDR2 SMNVEV (reference sequence).

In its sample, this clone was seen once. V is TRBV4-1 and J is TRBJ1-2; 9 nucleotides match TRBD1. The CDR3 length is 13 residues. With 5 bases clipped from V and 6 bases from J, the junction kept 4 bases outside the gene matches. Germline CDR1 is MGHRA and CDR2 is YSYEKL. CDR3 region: CASSETGGHGYTF. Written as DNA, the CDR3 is TGCGCCAGCAGCGAGACAGGGGGACATGGCTACACCTTC.

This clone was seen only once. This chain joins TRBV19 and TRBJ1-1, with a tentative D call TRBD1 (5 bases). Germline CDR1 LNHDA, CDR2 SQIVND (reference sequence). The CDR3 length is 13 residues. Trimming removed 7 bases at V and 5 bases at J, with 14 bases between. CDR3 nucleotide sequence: TGTGCCAGTACCCTGTCCCGGGGGACTGAAGCTTTCTTT. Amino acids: CASTLSRGTEAFF.

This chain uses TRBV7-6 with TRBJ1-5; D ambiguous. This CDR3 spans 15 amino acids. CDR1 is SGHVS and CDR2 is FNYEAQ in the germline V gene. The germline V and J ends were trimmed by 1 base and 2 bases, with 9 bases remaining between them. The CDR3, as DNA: TGTGCCAGCAGCTTAGAGGCGGGCGGCAATCAGCCCCAGCATTTT. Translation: CASSLEAGGNQPQHF.

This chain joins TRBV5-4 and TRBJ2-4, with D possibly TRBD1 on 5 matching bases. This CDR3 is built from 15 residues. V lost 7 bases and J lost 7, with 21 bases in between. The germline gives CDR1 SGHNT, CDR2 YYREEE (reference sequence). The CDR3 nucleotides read TGTGCCAGCTCCCCAGACAGCCCGGCCATGAACATTCAGTACTTC. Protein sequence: CASSPDSPAMNIQYF.

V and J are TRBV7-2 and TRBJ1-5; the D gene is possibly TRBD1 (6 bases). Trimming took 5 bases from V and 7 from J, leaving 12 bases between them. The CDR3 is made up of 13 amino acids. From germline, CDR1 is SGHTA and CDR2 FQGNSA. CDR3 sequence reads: CASSPGTFQPQHF. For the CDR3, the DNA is TGTGCCAGCAGCCCGGGGACATTCCAGCCCCAGCATTTT.

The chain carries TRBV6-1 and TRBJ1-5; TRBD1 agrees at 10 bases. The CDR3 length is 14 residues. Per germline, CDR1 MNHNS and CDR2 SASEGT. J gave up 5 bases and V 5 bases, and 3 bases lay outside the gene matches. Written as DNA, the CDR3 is TGTGCCAGCAGTCCCGGGACAGGGGATCAGCCCCAGCATTTT. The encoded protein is CASSPGTGDQPQHF.

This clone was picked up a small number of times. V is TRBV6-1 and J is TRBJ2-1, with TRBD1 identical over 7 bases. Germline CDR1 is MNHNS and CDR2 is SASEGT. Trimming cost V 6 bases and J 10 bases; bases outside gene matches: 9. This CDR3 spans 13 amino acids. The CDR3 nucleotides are TGTGCCAGCAGCGAGTACCTAGGGGGCGAGCAGTTCTTC. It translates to CASSEYLGGEQFF.

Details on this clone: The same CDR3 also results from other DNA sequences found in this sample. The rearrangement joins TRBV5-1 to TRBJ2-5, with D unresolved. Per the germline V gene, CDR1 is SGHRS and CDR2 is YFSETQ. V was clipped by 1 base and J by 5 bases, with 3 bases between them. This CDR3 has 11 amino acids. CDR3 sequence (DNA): TGCGCCAGCAGCTTGCAGGAGACCCAGTACTTC. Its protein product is CASSLQETQYF.